This T cell receptor (beta chain) was captured by sequencing in a study of T cell responses to AZD1222 COVID-19 vaccine (dated by TCRdb to the early 2020s). Some background on the complete study: AZD1222 recipients with second doses at about 4 weeks or about 12 weeks were pooled, because spike-specific TCR depth and breadth did not differ between schedules. TCR sequencing was performed for roughly 240 trial participants, of whom 200 to 220 were given two doses of AZD1222 and 26 were given two doses of MenACWY control vaccine. Trial participants were enrolled by age into subgroups of 18-55, 56-69 and 70-plus years, and roughly 150, 30 and 60 TCR-sequenced participants, respectively, were included in these subgroups.

According to the germline V gene, CDR1 reads SNHLY and CDR2 reads FYNNEI. The CDR3 holds 14 amino acids from the cysteine to the phenylalanine. Of all the DNA, just the CDR3 is kept, 42 bases in frame from base 1. From V the trimming removes 6 bases and from J it removes 5 bases, while the gene matches leave 5 bases of the junction unaccounted for. The CDR3 regions of human TCRbeta chains were analyzed by immunosequencing. The authors' pipeline ran thus. TCRs in the repertoires were compared against a reference library of SARS-CoV-2-specific TCRs that had been generated with the MIRA antigen-specificity platform. Breadth was defined as the fraction of unique TCRs that were SARS-CoV-2-associated, and depth was defined as the fraction of total T cells that were SARS-CoV-2-associated. Each spike-specific TCR was assigned to its reactive spike region and to a CD4 or CD8 class using the MIRA data. Log10-transformed breadth and depth values were compared by one-way ANOVA with Sidak's multiple comparisons tests. In its TCRdb copy, this immuneACCESS table keeps in-frame sequences only and misses some clones. Where compared with another copy, unresolved V genes explain less than half of these, and the others have no known cause. V and J calls and clone size are copied from that table; D and trimming were computed from the DNA. The sample includes 150,000 or so clones, with 80% to 95% observed a single time. The ten largest clones add up to less than 2.5% of the sample.

Regarding this clone: No antigen is known for it. Base qualities are not recorded, but no much larger clone differs from it by a single base.

What this sample's time point label stands for: baseline before first vaccination. Vaccinee samples came from UK trials COV001 and COV002, including a single-blind randomized controlled phase 2/3 trial of AZD1222 (ChAdOx1 nCoV-19) in healthy adults. Trial participant PBMC samples were collected at day 0 and day 28 after the second dose for TCRbeta chain sequencing. What the authors observed across the whole study: Vaccine-associated CD4 TCRs spanned the whole spike protein, with dominant responses in regions 160-218 and 743-854. After two AZD1222 doses, both the breadth and the depth of spike-specific TCRs were significantly higher than at day 0 and than in MenACWY recipients. Nearly half of unique spike-specific TCRs reportedly recognized epitopes outside regions mutated in the B.1.351 and B.1.1.7 variants. Participants were mostly white British and included more females than males, and it was suggested by the authors that clonal diversity may have been underestimated. Because no samples from the day 14 peak response were available, repertoires could be characterized only after the peak T cell response. Conclusions about previously exposed vaccinees were limited because only five to seven AZD1222 recipients were SARS-CoV-2 seropositive at baseline. In the small 56-69-year group, the increase in depth fell short of significance, most likely because of low power.

The V and J segments used are TRBV2 and TRBJ2-3; the central 10 bases match TRBD2. The sample was peripheral blood, taken on day 0 of AZD1222 vaccination. The sequence came from an adult in good health. The bases are TGTGCCAGCAGCCCAGCGGGGGGGATAGATACGCAGTATTTT. It translates as CASSPAGGIDTQYF. Outside the CDR3, residues come from the reference TRBV2 and TRBJ2-3 proteins, so the full variable domain is: EPEVTQTPSHQVTQMGQEVILRCVPISNHLYFYWYRQILGQKVEFLVSFYNNEISEKSEIFDDQFSVERPDGSNFTLKIRSTKLEDSAMYFCASSPAGGIDTQYFGPGTRLTVL.